These 25 T cell receptor beta chains were sequenced from one sample in a study of T cell repertoires in cytomegalovirus infection. TCRdb re-derived calls from the reads in MiXCR, one entry per CDR3 protein. Of about 310,000 distinct CDR3 sequences listed, roughly 15% are singletons. Source material: PBMCs. The receptors shown here come from a human donor in good health (CMV status not recorded). Some clones in this sample may be carry-over from other donors' samples.

This clonotype has a count of ten or more. The gene calls are TRBV7-2 and TRBJ2-7; TRBD1 matches at 7 bases. Germline V gene lookup returns CDR1 SGHTA and CDR2 FQGNSA. The CDR3 runs to 15 residues. V lost 5 bases to trimming and J lost 4 bases; unmatched junction nucleotides: 11. The chain's CDR3 is CASSLRQGVDYEQYF. CDR3 in DNA: TGTGCCAGCAGCCTACGACAGGGTGTAGATTACGAGCAGTACTTC.

CDR3 region: CASSPGTEASYGYTF. As DNA, the CDR3 is TGTGCCAGCAGCCCTGGGACCGAAGCCTCCTATGGCTACACCTTC. The chain joins TRBV28 to TRBJ1-2, with D possibly being TRBD1 (5 bases). V lost 6 bases and J 4 bases, leaving 18 bases between the germline ends. Germline V CDR1 and CDR2: MDHEN, SYDVKM. CDR3 size: 15 residues.

The chain combines TRBV20-1 with TRBJ1-1, with a possible D match to TRBD1 (5 bases). V was shortened by 6 bases and J by 7 bases, with 15 bases between the two germline ends. CDR3 size: 12 residues. From germline, CDR1 is DFQATT and CDR2 SNEGSKA (reference sequence). The CDR3 spells CSAPDQTVEAFF. The DNA of the CDR3 is TGCAGTGCCCCAGACCAGACAGTTGAAGCTTTCTTT.

This clonotype was picked up a small number of times. The V call is TRBV7-2, the J call TRBJ1-5, with D unresolved. The V gene lost 3 bases and the J gene lost 7 bases, with 13 bases spanning the gap. Germline V gene data show CDR1 as SGHTA and CDR2 as FQGNSA. This CDR3 is built from 14 residues. The CDR3 reads CASSFSSVNQPQHF. CDR3 coding DNA: TGTGCCAGCAGCTTTAGTTCCGTGAACCAGCCCCAGCATTTT.

The chain links TRBV19 to TRBJ1-1, with 9 bases identical to TRBD1. Germline V gene sequence: CDR1 LNHDA, CDR2 SQIVND (reference sequence). This CDR3 has 16 amino acids. The trim removed 5 bases at V and 3 bases at J, leaving 10 bases unmatched. The CDR3 DNA follows: TGTGCCAGTAGTGCCTCCGGGACAGGGTTCTACACTGAAGCTTTCTTT. It encodes CASSASGTGFYTEAFF.

The sample holds many counts of this clonotype. The gene calls are TRBV6-5 and TRBJ2-1; 8 nucleotides line up with TRBD1. Looked up from germline, CDR1 is MNHEY and CDR2 is SVGAGI. Losses at the gene ends were 5 bases for V and 6 bases for J; bases not matched to a gene: 9. The CDR3 length is 15 residues. The CDR3 bases are TGTGCCAGCAGTCCCGGGCAGGGGGCTAGCAATGAGCAGTTCTTC. Translating gives CASSPGQGASNEQFF.

V is TRBV4-1 and J is TRBJ2-3; D is possibly TRBD2 (6 bases). CDR1 is MGHRA and CDR2 is YSYEKL in the germline V gene. Deletions cut 2 bases from V and 4 bases from J, with 19 bases between. The CDR3 covers 17 residues. CDR3 region: CASSQRPGLSTSDTQYF. The CDR3 nucleotides are TGCGCCAGCAGCCAACGTCCGGGACTGTCAACGTCAGATACGCAGTATTTT.

A few counts support this clonotype. The J gene is TRBJ1-1, the V gene TRBV6-2 or TRBV6-3; possibly TRBD1 for D (5 bases). The V gene lost 2 bases and the J gene lost 3 bases, with 16 bases spanning the gap. CDR3 length: 16 amino acids. Germline CDR1 reads MNHEY; CDR2 reads SVGEGT. Here the CDR3 DNA reads TGTGCCAGCAGTTACGGCCAGGGTATATGGTACACTGAAGCTTTCTTT. Protein product: CASSYGQGIWYTEAFF.

V usage is TRBV9 and J usage is TRBJ2-3, with 7 bases identical to TRBD2. Germline V CDR1 and CDR2: SGDLS, YYNGEE. The CDR3 covers 18 residues. V shed 0 bases and J 0 bases; nucleotides not matched to a gene: 10. CDR3 in amino acids: CASSVAGGGPASTDTQYF. The CDR3 DNA reads as TGTGCCAGCAGCGTAGCGGGCGGGGGACCCGCTAGCACAGATACGCAGTATTTT.

This clonotype was counted between two and nine times. V is TRBV4-2 and J is TRBJ2-6, with D tentatively TRBD1 (6 bases). V was cut by 1 base and J by 0 bases, with 10 bases left in between. Per germline, CDR1 LGHNA and CDR2 YNFKEQ. The CDR3 sequence is 17 residues long. The CDR3: CASSQGDRISGANVLTF. The CDR3 nucleotides read TGTGCCAGCAGCCAAGGCGACAGGATCTCTGGGGCCAACGTCCTGACTTTC.

The V call is TRBV10-3, the J call TRBJ1-6, with D hard to call. Germline CDR1 ENHRY, CDR2 SYGVKD. Trimming removed 3 bases at V and 10 bases at J, with 13 bases between. The CDR3 covers 14 residues. For the CDR3, the DNA is TGTGCCATCAGTGAAGCTAGTCAGTGGTCACCCCTCCACTTT. Encoded protein: CAISEASQWSPLHF.

This clonotype was detected ten times or more. The chain recombines TRBV7-2 with TRBJ2-3, with a weak D call TRBD2 (6 bases). The V end lost 5 bases, the J end lost 0 bases, and 18 bases lay between the germline ends. Germline V gene sequence: CDR1 SGHTA, CDR2 FQGNSA. The CDR3 runs 17 residues. The CDR3 here is CASSRRGLALSTDTQYF. The DNA of the CDR3 is TGTGCCAGCAGCCGCCGCGGGCTAGCGCTTAGCACAGATACGCAGTATTTT. Looking up the rest from reference TRBV7-2 and TRBJ2-3 gives the full variable domain: GAGVSQSPSNKVTEKGKDVELRCDPISGHTALYWYRQSLGQGLEFLIYFQGNSAPDKSGLPSDRFSAERTGGSVSTLTIQRTQQEDSAVYLCASSRRGLALSTDTQYFGPGTRLTVL.

This clonotype was detected a few times. The V gene is TRBV4-3, the J gene TRBJ1-2; unclear D gene. Between the trimmed V and J ends, which lost 4 bases and 0 bases, there was a span of 12 bases. This CDR3 comprises 15 residues. Germline V gene lookup returns CDR1 LGHNA and CDR2 YSLEER. As DNA, the CDR3 is TGCGCCAGCAGCCCACAACGGAGGACTAACTATGGCTACACCTTC. Amino acid sequence: CASSPQRRTNYGYTF.

Ten or more counts support this clonotype. The chain recombines TRBV4-2 with TRBJ1-4; 10 bases are a match to TRBD1. The CDR3 sequence is 15 residues long. J gave up 8 bases and V 3 bases, and 6 bases lay outside the gene matches. Germline-derived CDR1 and CDR2 are LGHNA and YNFKEQ. For the CDR3, the DNA is TGTGCCAGCAGCCAGGACGACAGGGGGCTAGAAAAACTGTTTTTT. Translating it yields CASSQDDRGLEKLFF.

Many counts were recorded for this clonotype. The rearrangement uses TRBV12-3 or TRBV12-4 and TRBJ1-2; D not certain. The CDR3 has 14 amino acids. Trimming cost V 7 bases and J 4 bases, with 16 bases left between them. The CDR3 sequence: CASTKGAQPYGYTF. CDR3 bases: TGTGCCAGCACCAAGGGAGCCCAGCCCTATGGCTACACCTTC.

The sample holds many counts of this clonotype. The chain has TRBV20-1 and TRBJ1-5; D is ambiguous. Trimming cost V 1 base and J 4 bases, with 11 bases left between them. The CDR3 contains 14 residues. Germline V CDR1 and CDR2: DFQATT, SNEGSKA (reference sequence). The DNA for the CDR3 is TGCAGTGCTAGAGGAGGGAAGCCGAATCAGCCCCAGCATTTT. This codes for CSARGGKPNQPQHF.

This clonotype came up many times. The genes are TRBV6-1 and TRBJ1-6; tentative D call: TRBD1 (6 bases). CDR3 size: 19 residues. Germline V gene sequence: CDR1 MNHNS, CDR2 SASEGT. V was cut by 6 bases and J by 0 bases, with 21 bases left in between. The CDR3 spells CASSPSGQRGSSYNSPLHF. In DNA, the CDR3 is TGTGCCAGCAGCCCCTCGGGACAAAGGGGTAGCTCCTATAATTCACCCCTCCACTTT.

This clonotype was picked up a small number of times. This chain joins TRBV2 and TRBJ1-5; 7 nucleotides match TRBD1. V shed 3 bases and J 4 bases; nucleotides not matched to a gene: 9. The CDR3 sequence is 16 residues long. Looked up from germline, CDR1 is SNHLY and CDR2 is FYNNEI. CDR3 DNA sequence: TGTGCCAGCAGTGACATTAGGGCAGGGGGAAATCAGCCCCAGCATTTT. It is translated as CASSDIRAGGNQPQHF.

Ten or more counts support this clonotype. This chain uses TRBV7-2 with TRBJ2-5, with 9 bases fitting TRBD1. Germline V gene data show CDR1 as SGHTA and CDR2 as FQGNSA. V trimming: 5 bases; J trimming: 1 base; junction bases outside the gene matches: 11. The CDR3 length is 17 residues. The CDR3 DNA reads as TGTGCCAGCAGCCGAAAAGGGGACAGGGTGGTCCAAGAGACCCAGTACTTC. Protein sequence: CASSRKGDRVVQETQYF. The full variable domain, rest sourced from reference TRBV7-2 and TRBJ2-5, is GAGVSQSPSNKVTEKGKDVELRCDPISGHTALYWYRQSLGQGLEFLIYFQGNSAPDKSGLPSDRFSAERTGGSVSTLTIQRTQQEDSAVYLCASSRKGDRVVQETQYFGPGTRLLVL.

The chain uses TRBV7-3 and TRBJ1-5; 7 bases line up with TRBD1. Germline V lookup: CDR1 SGHTA, CDR2 FQGTGA. The CDR3 spans 15 residues. The junction had 7 bases not matched to a gene; V was cut back by 4 bases and J by 4 bases. This CDR3 is CASSSPGQRNQPQHF. The CDR3 nucleotides are TGTGCCAGCAGCTCGCCGGGACAGCGAAATCAGCCCCAGCATTTT.

In this sample, this clonotype turned up a few times. The rearrangement links TRBV20-1 to TRBJ1-5; D is unresolved. The germline V gene has CDR1 DFQATT and CDR2 SNEGSKA (reference sequence). Trimming took 8 bases from V and 3 from J, leaving 11 bases between them. The CDR3 sequence is 12 residues long. Here the CDR3 DNA reads TGCAGTTACGGACGGCACAATCAGCCCCAGCATTTT. This gives the protein CSYGRHNQPQHF.

The V call is TRBV12-3 or TRBV12-4, the J call TRBJ2-1; no firm D call. CDR3 length equals 13 residues. V shed 6 bases and J shed 9 bases, with 15 bases lying between them. The chain's CDR3 is CASSFDGRGEQFF. Written as DNA, the CDR3 is TGTGCCAGCAGCTTCGATGGAAGAGGTGAGCAGTTCTTC.

This clonotype has more than one count but fewer than ten. This chain links TRBV2 with TRBJ1-6; 9 nucleotides agree with TRBD1. V lost 6 bases and J lost 8; bases outside the gene matches: 17. There are 18 residues in the CDR3. The V gene's germline CDR1 is SNHLY and CDR2 FYNNEI. The CDR3 loop reads CASSNPGQGPSVDSPLHF. CDR3 nucleotide sequence: TGTGCCAGCAGCAACCCGGGACAGGGCCCTTCTGTGGATTCACCCCTCCACTTT.

This clonotype has a count of ten or more. The rearrangement joins TRBV12-3 or TRBV12-4 to TRBJ1-1, with D unclear. Trimming removed 3 bases at V and 4 bases at J, with 15 bases between. CDR3 length: 15 amino acids. The CDR3 region is CASSFRSREVTEAFF. CDR3 bases: TGTGCCAGCAGTTTTAGGTCCCGGGAGGTCACTGAAGCTTTCTTT.

This clonotype came up many times. The gene calls are TRBV7-2 and TRBJ2-1, with D perhaps TRBD2 (5 bases). Germline lookup yields CDR1 SGHTA and CDR2 FQGNSA. V was trimmed by 5 bases and J by 2 bases, leaving 13 bases between them. There are 15 residues in the CDR3. CDR3 in amino acids: CASSHIVGAYNEQFF. CDR3 bases: TGTGCCAGCAGCCATATAGTCGGGGCCTACAATGAGCAGTTCTTC.